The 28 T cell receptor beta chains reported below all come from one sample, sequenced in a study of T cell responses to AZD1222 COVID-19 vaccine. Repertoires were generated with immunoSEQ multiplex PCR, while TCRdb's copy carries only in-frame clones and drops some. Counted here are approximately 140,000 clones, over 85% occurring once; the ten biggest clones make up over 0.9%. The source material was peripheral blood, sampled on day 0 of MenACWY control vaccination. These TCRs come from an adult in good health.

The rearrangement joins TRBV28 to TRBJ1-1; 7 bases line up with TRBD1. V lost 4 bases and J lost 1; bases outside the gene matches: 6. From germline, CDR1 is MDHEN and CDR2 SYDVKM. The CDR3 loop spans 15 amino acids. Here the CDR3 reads CASSSRWTGNTEAFF. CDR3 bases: TGTGCCAGCAGTTCCCGGTGGACAGGGAACACTGAAGCTTTCTTT.

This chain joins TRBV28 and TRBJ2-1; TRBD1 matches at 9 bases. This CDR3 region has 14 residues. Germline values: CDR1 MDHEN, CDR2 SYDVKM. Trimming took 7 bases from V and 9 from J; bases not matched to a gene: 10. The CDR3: CASTRTGAGGEQFF. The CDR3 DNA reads TGTGCCAGCACCAGGACAGGGGCCGGGGGTGAGCAGTTCTTC.

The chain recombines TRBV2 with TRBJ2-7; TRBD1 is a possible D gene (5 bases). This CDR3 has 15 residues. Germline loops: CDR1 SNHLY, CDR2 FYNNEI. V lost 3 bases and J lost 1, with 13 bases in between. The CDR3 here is CASSENPDSSYEQYF. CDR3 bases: TGTGCCAGCAGTGAGAATCCCGACAGTTCCTACGAGCAGTACTTC.

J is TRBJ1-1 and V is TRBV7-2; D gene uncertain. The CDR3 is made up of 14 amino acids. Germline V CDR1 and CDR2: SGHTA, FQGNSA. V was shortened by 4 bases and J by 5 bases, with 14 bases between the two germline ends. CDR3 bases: TGTGCCAGCAGCTCGCCGGACCGTCGGACTGAAGCTTTCTTT. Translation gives CASSSPDRRTEAFF.

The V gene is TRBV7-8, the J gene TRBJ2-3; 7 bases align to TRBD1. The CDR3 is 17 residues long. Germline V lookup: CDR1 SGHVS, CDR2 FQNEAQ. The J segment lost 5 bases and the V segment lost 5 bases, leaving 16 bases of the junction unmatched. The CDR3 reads CASSPRGGSSGKDTQYF. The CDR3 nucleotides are TGTGCCAGCAGCCCCAGAGGGGGCTCCTCTGGGAAAGATACGCAGTATTTT.

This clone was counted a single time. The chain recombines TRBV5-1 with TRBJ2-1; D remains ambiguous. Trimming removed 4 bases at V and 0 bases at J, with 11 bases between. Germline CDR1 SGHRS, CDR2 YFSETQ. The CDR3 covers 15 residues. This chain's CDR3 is CASSPDPSSYNEQFF. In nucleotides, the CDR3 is TGCGCCAGCAGCCCTGACCCGAGCTCCTACAATGAGCAGTTCTTC.

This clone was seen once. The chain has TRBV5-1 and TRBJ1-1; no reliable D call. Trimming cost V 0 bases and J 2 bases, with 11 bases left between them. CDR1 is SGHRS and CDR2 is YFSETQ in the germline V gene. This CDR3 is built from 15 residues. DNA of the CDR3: TGCGCCAGCAGCTTGGAAGGGCCGGGAAACACTGAAGCTTTCTTT. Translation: CASSLEGPGNTEAFF. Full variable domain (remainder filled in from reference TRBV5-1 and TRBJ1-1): KAGVTQTPRYLIKTRGQQVTLSCSPISGHRSVSWYQQTPGQGLQFLFEYFSETQRNKGNFPGRFSGRQFSNSRSEMNVSTLELGDSALYLCASSLEGPGNTEAFFGQGTRLTVV.

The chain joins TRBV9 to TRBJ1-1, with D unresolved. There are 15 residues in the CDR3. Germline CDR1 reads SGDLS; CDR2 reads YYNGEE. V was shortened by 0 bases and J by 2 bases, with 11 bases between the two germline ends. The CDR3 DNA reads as TGTGCCAGCAGCGTAGGGATTATGGAAAACACTGAAGCTTTCTTT. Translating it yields CASSVGIMENTEAFF.

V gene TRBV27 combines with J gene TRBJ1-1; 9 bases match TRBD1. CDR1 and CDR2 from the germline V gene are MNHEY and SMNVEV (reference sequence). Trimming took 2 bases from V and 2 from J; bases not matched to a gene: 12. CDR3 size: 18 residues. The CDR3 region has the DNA TGTGCCAGCAGTTTAGGACAGGGGAGGTCGTTGGCTAACACTGAAGCTTTCTTT. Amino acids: CASSLGQGRSLANTEAFF.

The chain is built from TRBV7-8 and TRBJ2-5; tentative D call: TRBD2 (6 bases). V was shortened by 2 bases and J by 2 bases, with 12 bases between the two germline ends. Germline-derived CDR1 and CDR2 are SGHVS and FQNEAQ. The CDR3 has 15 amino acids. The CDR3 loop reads CASSLSGTRQETQYF. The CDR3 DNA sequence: TGTGCCAGCAGCTTATCCGGGACTCGGCAAGAGACCCAGTACTTC.

The CDR3 loop reads CATSEGRQGSGYTF. The CDR3 coding sequence is TGTGCCACCAGTGAGGGCCGACAGGGGTCTGGCTACACCTTC. The chain combines TRBV24-1 with TRBJ1-2, with 8 bases lining up with TRBD1. Germline V lookup: CDR1 KGHDR, CDR2 SFDVKD. Germline trimming cut 4 bases from V and 7 bases from J; bases unmatched to any gene: 7. This CDR3 is built from 14 residues.

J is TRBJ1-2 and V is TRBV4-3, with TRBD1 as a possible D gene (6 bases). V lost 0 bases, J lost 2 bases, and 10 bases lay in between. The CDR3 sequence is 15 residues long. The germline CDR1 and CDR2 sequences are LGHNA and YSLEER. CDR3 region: CASSQDYRDNYGYTF. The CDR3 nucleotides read TGCGCCAGCAGCCAAGATTACAGGGACAACTATGGCTACACCTTC.

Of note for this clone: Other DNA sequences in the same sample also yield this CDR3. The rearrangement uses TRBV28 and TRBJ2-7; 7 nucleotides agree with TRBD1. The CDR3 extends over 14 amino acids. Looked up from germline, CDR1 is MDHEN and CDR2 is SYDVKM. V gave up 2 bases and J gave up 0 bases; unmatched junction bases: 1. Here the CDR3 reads CASSLTGDSYEQYF. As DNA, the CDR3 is TGTGCCAGCAGTTTAACAGGGGACTCCTACGAGCAGTACTTC.

Here the CDR3 DNA reads TGTGCCACCAGTGAGGGACAGGGGCATACGCAGTATTTT. Its protein product is CATSEGQGHTQYF. The chain employs TRBV24-1 and TRBJ2-3; 10 nucleotides match TRBD1. The V and J ends lost 4 bases and 7 bases, in that order; junction bases with no gene match: 1. Per germline, CDR1 KGHDR and CDR2 SFDVKD. The CDR3 is 13 residues long.

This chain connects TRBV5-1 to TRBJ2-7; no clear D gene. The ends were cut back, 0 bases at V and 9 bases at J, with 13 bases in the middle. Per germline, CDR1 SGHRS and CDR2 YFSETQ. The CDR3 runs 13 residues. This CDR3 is CASSLESGSGQYF. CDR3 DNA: TGCGCCAGCAGCTTGGAGTCCGGGTCTGGGCAGTACTTC.

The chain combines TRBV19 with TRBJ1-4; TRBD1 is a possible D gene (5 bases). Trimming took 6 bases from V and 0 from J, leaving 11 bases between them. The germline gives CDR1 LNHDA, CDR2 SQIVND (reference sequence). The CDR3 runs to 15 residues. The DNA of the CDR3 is TGTGCCAGTAGCCCGACAGAAGCAACTAATGAAAAACTGTTTTTT. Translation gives CASSPTEATNEKLFF.

CDR3 DNA: TGCGCCAGCAGCTTGGTGGGAGCTGGAAACACCATATATTTT. It is translated as CASSLVGAGNTIYF. The chain recombines TRBV5-1 with TRBJ1-3; D gene unclear. V lost 0 bases, J lost 2 bases, and 6 bases lay in between. Germline V gives CDR1 SGHRS, CDR2 YFSETQ. CDR3 length: 14 amino acids.

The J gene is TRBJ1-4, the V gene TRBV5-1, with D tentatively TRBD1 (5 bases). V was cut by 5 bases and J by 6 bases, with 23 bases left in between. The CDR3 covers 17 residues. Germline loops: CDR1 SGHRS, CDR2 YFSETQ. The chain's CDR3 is CASSPQQARVPDEKLFF. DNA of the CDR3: TGCGCCAGCAGTCCCCAACAGGCTCGGGTCCCAGATGAAAAACTGTTTTTT.

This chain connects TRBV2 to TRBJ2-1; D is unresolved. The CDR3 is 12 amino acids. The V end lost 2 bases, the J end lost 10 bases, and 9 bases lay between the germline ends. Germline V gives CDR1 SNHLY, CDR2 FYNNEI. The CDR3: CASSERTPEQFF. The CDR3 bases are TGTGCCAGCAGTGAAAGAACACCGGAGCAGTTCTTC.

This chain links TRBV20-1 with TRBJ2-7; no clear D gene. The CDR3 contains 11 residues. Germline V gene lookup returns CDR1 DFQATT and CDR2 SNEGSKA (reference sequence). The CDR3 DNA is TGCAGGCCCGGCGGCTCCTACGAGCAGTACTTC. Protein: CRPGGSYEQYF.

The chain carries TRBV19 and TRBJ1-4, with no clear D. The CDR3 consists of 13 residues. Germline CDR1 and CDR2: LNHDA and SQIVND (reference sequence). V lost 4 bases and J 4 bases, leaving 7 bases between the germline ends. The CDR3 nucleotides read TGTGCCAGTAGTAGTCAGATTAATGAAAAACTGTTTTTT. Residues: CASSSQINEKLFF. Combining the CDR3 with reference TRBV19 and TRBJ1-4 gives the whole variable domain DGGITQSPKYLFRKEGQNVTLSCEQNLNHDAMYWYRQDPGQGLRLIYYSQIVNDFQKGDIAEGYSVSREKKESFPLTVTSAQKNPTAFYLCASSSQINEKLFFGSGTQLSVL.

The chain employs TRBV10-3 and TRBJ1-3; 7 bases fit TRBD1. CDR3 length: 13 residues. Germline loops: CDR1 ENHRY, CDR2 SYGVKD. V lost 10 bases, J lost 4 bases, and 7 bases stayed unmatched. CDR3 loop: CATSPGQGNTIYF. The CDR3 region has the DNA TGTGCCACCAGCCCGGGACAGGGAAACACCATATATTTT.

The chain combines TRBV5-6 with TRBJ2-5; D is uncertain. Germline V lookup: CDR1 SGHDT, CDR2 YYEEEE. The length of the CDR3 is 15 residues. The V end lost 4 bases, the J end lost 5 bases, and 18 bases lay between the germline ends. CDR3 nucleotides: TGTGCCAGCAGCCCAACCCCCAAGGTTCGGGAGACCCAGTACTTC. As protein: CASSPTPKVRETQYF.

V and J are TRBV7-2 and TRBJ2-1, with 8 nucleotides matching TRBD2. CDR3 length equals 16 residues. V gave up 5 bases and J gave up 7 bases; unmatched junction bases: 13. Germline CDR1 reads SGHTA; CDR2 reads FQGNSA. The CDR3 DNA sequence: TGTGCCAGCAGCGTGCTAGCGGGTTTTCGTGCGAATGAGCAGTTCTTC. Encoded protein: CASSVLAGFRANEQFF. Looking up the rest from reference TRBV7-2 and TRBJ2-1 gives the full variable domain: GAGVSQSPSNKVTEKGKDVELRCDPISGHTALYWYRQSLGQGLEFLIYFQGNSAPDKSGLPSDRFSAERTGGSVSTLTIQRTQQEDSAVYLCASSVLAGFRANEQFFGPGTRLTVL.

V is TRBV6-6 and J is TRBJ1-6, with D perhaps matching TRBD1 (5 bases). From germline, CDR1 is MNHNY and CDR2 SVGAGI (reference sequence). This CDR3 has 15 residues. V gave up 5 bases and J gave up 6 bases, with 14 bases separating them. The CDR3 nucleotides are TGTGCCAGCAGTGACCGGGGCAGAGGTAATTCACCCCTCCACTTT. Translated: CASSDRGRGNSPLHF.

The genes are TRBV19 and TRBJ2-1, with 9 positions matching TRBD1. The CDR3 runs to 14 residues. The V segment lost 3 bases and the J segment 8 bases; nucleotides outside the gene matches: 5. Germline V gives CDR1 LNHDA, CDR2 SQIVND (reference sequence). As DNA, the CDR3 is TGTGCCAGTAGTATGACAGGGGGTTTGGATGAGCAGTTCTTC. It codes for CASSMTGGLDEQFF.

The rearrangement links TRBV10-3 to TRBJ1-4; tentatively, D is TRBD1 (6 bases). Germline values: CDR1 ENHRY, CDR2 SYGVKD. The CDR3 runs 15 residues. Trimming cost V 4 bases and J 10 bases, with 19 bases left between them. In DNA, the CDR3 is TGTGCCATCAGTGGTGAGTCACAGGGCGGCGGAAAACTGTTTTTT. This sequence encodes CAISGESQGGGKLFF.

The DNA of the CDR3 is TGTGCCAGCAGCTCCCGGGACGGGGGCGGCACTGAAGCTTTCTTT. It specifies CASSSRDGGGTEAFF. The chain carries TRBV7-9 and TRBJ1-1, with D maybe TRBD1 (6 bases). The length of the CDR3 is 15 residues. V was trimmed by 4 bases and J by 4 bases, leaving 16 bases between them. CDR1 is SEHNR and CDR2 is FQNEAQ in the germline V gene (reference sequence).